The sequence of this TCR beta chain was determined in a study of shared clonotypes between healthy human individuals. Sequencing was performed with immunoSEQ multiplex PCR; in TCRdb, only in-frame clones are kept and a portion is missing. The sample carries some 1.5 million clones, 95% to 99% recorded once. This CDR3 contains 16 residues. Germline CDR1 is LNHDA and CDR2 is SQIVND (reference sequence). The junction had 8 bases not matched to a gene; V was cut back by 3 bases and J by 2 bases. The source material was naive CD4+ T cells sorted from blood. The subset here: CD45RA+ positively selected. This clonotype was sampled from a man aged 25 to 45 in good health. V usage is TRBV19 and J usage is TRBJ2-3; 7 nucleotides agree with TRBD1. The CDR3 sequence: CASSILPGQPTDTQYF. The CDR3 DNA reads TGTGCCAGTAGTATCCTCCCGGGACAGCCCACAGATACGCAGTATTTT.